Below are 21 T cell receptor beta chains sequenced from a single sample in a study of Ad26.COV2.S vaccination and SARS-CoV-2 variants. Produced via immunoSEQ multiplex PCR; TCRdb's table is partial and in-frame only. The sample contains more than 300,000 clones, around 85% of which appear only once. Regarding treatment: 19 received Ad26.COV2.S at low or high dose, single or two shots; roughly five received placebo; per-sample allocation not given. Samples came from day 63 after the first vaccine or placebo injection. The source material was peripheral blood, sampled in a trial of Ad26.COV2.S vaccine versus placebo. These receptors all come from a person aged 18-65 years who received the Ad26.COV2.S COVID-19 vaccine or a placebo.

This clone was picked up one time. This chain connects TRBV11-3 to TRBJ2-5; D unclear. CDR1 and CDR2 (germline): SGHNT, YENEEA. Trimming removed 5 bases from V and 7 bases from J, with 11 bases in between. The CDR3 has 12 residues. In DNA form, the CDR3 reads TGTGCCAGCAGCCTTGTCCCGGGGACCCAGTACTTC. Translated, it gives CASSLVPGTQYF.

The CDR3 spells CASSQVEIYSGNTIYF. The CDR3, as DNA: TGCGCCAGCAGCCAAGTTGAGATTTACTCTGGAAACACCATATATTTT. This chain connects TRBV4-1 to TRBJ1-3, with no clear D. The length of the CDR3 is 16 residues. The germline V gene encodes CDR1 MGHRA and CDR2 YSYEKL. The V and J ends lost 1 base and 0 bases respectively, with 10 bases between them.

This chain joins TRBV5-1 and TRBJ1-1; D gene unclear. In germline, CDR1 is SGHRS, CDR2 YFSETQ. Trimming shortened V by 3 bases and J by 0 bases, and 6 bases separated the two germline ends. CDR3 length: 13 residues. The CDR3 nucleotides read TGCGCCAGCAGCTCTCGAGTGAACACTGAAGCTTTCTTT. Its protein product is CASSSRVNTEAFF.

This chain connects TRBV9 to TRBJ1-4, with D tentatively TRBD1 (5 bases). Trimming removed 3 bases from V and 7 bases from J, with 16 bases in between. Germline V gives CDR1 SGDLS, CDR2 YYNGEE. The CDR3 is 15 residues long. This CDR3 is CASSARGAGGEKLFF. CDR3 sequence (DNA): TGTGCCAGCAGCGCGAGGGGTGCAGGTGGTGAAAAACTGTTTTTT.

This chain uses TRBV5-1 with TRBJ2-1; perhaps TRBD2 as D (6 bases). The CDR3 is made up of 14 amino acids. V dropped 5 bases and J dropped 2 bases, with 11 bases sitting between them. Germline V CDR1 and CDR2: SGHRS, YFSETQ. The CDR3 loop is CASSRRETYNEQFF. CDR3 coding DNA: TGCGCCAGCAGTAGGAGGGAGACCTACAATGAGCAGTTCTTC.

This chain uses TRBV5-1 with TRBJ1-4, with 11 bases identical to TRBD1. Germline V lookup: CDR1 SGHRS, CDR2 YFSETQ. CDR3 length equals 16 residues. The J segment lost 6 bases and the V segment lost 0 bases, leaving 4 bases of the junction unmatched. CDR3 protein: CASSLVGGQGDEKLFF. The CDR3 nucleotides are TGCGCCAGCAGCTTGGTAGGGGGACAGGGGGATGAAAAACTGTTTTTT.

This chain uses TRBV9 with TRBJ1-2, with D unresolved. The CDR3 consists of 17 residues. Trimming removed 0 bases at V and 8 bases at J, with 23 bases between. In germline, CDR1 is SGDLS, CDR2 YYNGEE. The CDR3 is CASSVGRSAGGGVGYTF. CDR3 nucleotides: TGTGCCAGCAGCGTAGGTAGATCGGCAGGAGGAGGTGTGGGCTACACCTTC.

This chain connects TRBV12-3 or TRBV12-4 to TRBJ1-1; D remains ambiguous. This CDR3 contains 11 residues. Trimming took off 7 bases at V and 7 bases at J, with 10 bases between the two ends. The CDR3 nucleotides read TGTGCCAGCACCGAGGGAGATGAAGCTTTCTTT. Its translation is CASTEGDEAFF.

The chain recombines TRBV25-1 with TRBJ2-2; the D gene could be TRBD1 or TRBD2 (5 bases each). V lost 3 bases, J lost 1 base, and 12 bases lay in between. The CDR3 extends over 16 amino acids. Germline values: CDR1 MGHDK, CDR2 SYGVNS. CDR3 amino acids: CASSDSGARNTGELFF. The DNA for the CDR3 is TGTGCCAGCAGTGATTCCGGGGCCAGGAACACCGGGGAGCTGTTTTTT.

The chain joins TRBV7-2 to TRBJ2-7, with D unresolved. CDR3 length equals 13 residues. Germline values: CDR1 SGHTA, CDR2 FQGNSA. V was cut by 2 bases and J by 3 bases, with 8 bases left in between. This chain's CDR3 is CASSLYTIYEQYF. DNA for the CDR3: TGTGCCAGCAGCTTATATACAATCTACGAGCAGTACTTC.

J is TRBJ1-4 and V is TRBV5-6, with D perhaps TRBD1 (5 bases). The CDR3 runs 14 residues. V lost 2 bases and J lost 8, with 13 bases in between. Per germline, CDR1 SGHDT and CDR2 YYEEEE. CDR3 nucleotide sequence: TGTGCCAGCAGCTTTGGGGGTCCGGGGGAAAAACTGTTTTTT. This encodes CASSFGGPGEKLFF. The complete variable domain, with remaining parts taken from reference TRBV5-6 and TRBJ1-4, reads DAGVTQSPTHLIKTRGQQVTLRCSPKSGHDTVSWYQQALGQGPQFIFQYYEEEERQRGNFPDRFSGHQFPNYSSELNVNALLLGDSALYLCASSFGGPGEKLFFGSGTQLSVL.

This clone was seen once. This chain uses TRBV27 with TRBJ2-3; the D gene is possibly TRBD1 (5 bases). This CDR3 region has 15 residues. The germline V gene has CDR1 MNHEY and CDR2 SMNVEV (reference sequence). V was pared by 4 bases and J by 2 bases, with 13 bases between. The CDR3 DNA sequence: TGTGCCAGCAGTTGGGGCCGGAAACTCACAGATACGCAGTATTTT. Its translation is CASSWGRKLTDTQYF.

Notes on this clone: This same CDR3 is encoded by further DNA sequences in the sample. The chain links TRBV7-2 to TRBJ1-1, with D possibly matching TRBD1 (5 bases). Germline V gene sequence: CDR1 SGHTA, CDR2 FQGNSA. Trimming took off 5 bases at V and 1 base at J, with 8 bases between the two ends. This CDR3 has 13 amino acids. The CDR3 nucleotides read TGTGCCAGCAGCCTCGACAGGAACACTGAAGCTTTCTTT. It translates to CASSLDRNTEAFF.

The V and J genes are TRBV6-4 and TRBJ2-3, with TRBD2 matching over 12 bases. The CDR3 totals 16 residues. Germline V gene sequence: CDR1 MRHNA, CDR2 SNTAGT. The ends lost 10 bases at V and 4 bases at J; junction bases unmatched: 12. CDR3 amino acids: CATRRSSGGAADTQYF. CDR3 in DNA: TGTGCCACCCGAAGGTCTAGCGGGGGGGCAGCAGATACGCAGTATTTT.

The genes are TRBV4-2 and TRBJ2-1, with D hard to call. The CDR3 runs 13 residues. Germline V gene data show CDR1 as LGHNA and CDR2 as YNFKEQ. The V end lost 3 bases, the J end lost 5 bases, and 8 bases lay between the germline ends. The chain's CDR3 is CASSQGIHNEQFF. CDR3 in DNA: TGTGCCAGCAGCCAGGGGATACACAATGAGCAGTTCTTC.

This chain joins TRBV12-5 and TRBJ2-7; 8 bases map to TRBD2. J lost 6 bases, V lost 6 bases, and 7 bases had no gene match. The CDR3 runs 13 residues. Germline V gives CDR1 LGHNT, CDR2 FRNRAP. Written as DNA, the CDR3 is TGTGCTAGTGGCCTAGCGGGTTTGCCCGAGCAGTACTTC. It is translated as CASGLAGLPEQYF.

The chain recombines TRBV20-1 with TRBJ1-6; 11 bases map to TRBD1. V was clipped by 3 bases and J by 7 bases; unmatched bases: 2. This CDR3 is 14 amino acids long. The germline gives CDR1 DFQATT, CDR2 SNEGSKA (reference sequence). CDR3 sequence reads: CSASGTGGNSPLHF. The CDR3 DNA reads as TGCAGTGCTAGTGGGACAGGGGGAAATTCACCCCTCCACTTT.

V and J are TRBV19 and TRBJ1-2; 9 nucleotides align to TRBD1. After removal of 7 bases from V and 7 bases from J, the junction contained 7 bases not matched to a gene. The length of the CDR3 is 13 residues. The V gene's germline CDR1 is LNHDA and CDR2 SQIVND (reference sequence). The CDR3 nucleotides are TGTGCCAGTAAATTACAGGGGGCGCTTGGCTACACCTTC. Its translation: CASKLQGALGYTF.

The rearrangement uses TRBV9 and TRBJ2-5, with TRBD2 matching 8 bases. Germline V gene lookup returns CDR1 SGDLS and CDR2 YYNGEE. Losses at the gene ends were 1 base for V and 4 bases for J; bases not matched to a gene: 0. This CDR3 region has 13 residues. CDR3 sequence: CASSVRGGETQYF. The CDR3 nucleotides are TGTGCCAGCAGCGTACGGGGGGGAGAGACCCAGTACTTC. Full variable domain (rest looked up from reference TRBV9 and TRBJ2-5): DSGVTQTPKHLITATGQRVTLRCSPRSGDLSVYWYQQSLDQGLQFLIQYYNGEERAKGNILERFSAQQFPDLHSELNLSSLELGDSALYFCASSVRGGETQYFGPGTRLLVL.

This chain joins TRBV14 and TRBJ2-3; a weak D match, TRBD2 (7 bases). From germline, CDR1 is SGHDN and CDR2 FVKESK. CDR3 length: 17 residues. V gave up 1 base and J gave up 0 bases, with 14 bases separating them. CDR3 protein: CASSQVRRGASTDTQYF. The DNA for the CDR3 is TGTGCCAGCAGCCAAGTGAGACGGGGGGCGAGCACAGATACGCAGTATTTT.

The genes are TRBV5-1 and TRBJ2-6; 7 positions match TRBD1. The J segment lost 3 bases and the V segment lost 2 bases, leaving 5 bases of the junction unmatched. The CDR3 sequence is 16 residues long. The germline V gene has CDR1 SGHRS and CDR2 YFSETQ. The CDR3 DNA is TGCGCCAGCAGCTTACAGGGGATGAATGGGGCCAACGTCCTGACTTTC. Protein product: CASSLQGMNGANVLTF.